A selection of T cell receptor beta chains follows, all from one sample in a study of T cells in Graves' hyperthyroidism and ophthalmopathy. In TCRdb, the multiplex PCR reads were re-called with MiXCR into one record per CDR3 protein. Here the sample spans fewer than 600,000 distinct CDR3 sequences, 14% being singletons. The sequenced sample was blood. These receptors all come from a woman between 35 and 50 years old with Graves' hyperthyroidism. Each CDR3 is given with its conserved first and last residue. Fields, in order: V gene, D gene, clone size, J gene, CDR3 DNA, CDR3 protein. A D gene is named only where the DNA matches it firmly. Not every row has a clone size; where given, it reads once, few, many or a size class.

V: TRBV12-3/TRBV12-4
D: .
size: few
J: TRBJ2-5
DNA: TGTGCCAGCAGCGGATATAGTTCTAGCGCCCAAGAGACCCAGTACTTC
CDR3: CASSGYSSSAQETQYF

V: TRBV12-3/TRBV12-4
D: .
size: .
J: TRBJ1-5
DNA: TGTGCCAGCAGTTTTCAGTCTGCCGATCAGCCCCAGCATTTT
CDR3: CASSFQSADQPQHF

V: TRBV2
D: TRBD1
size: many
J: TRBJ2-5
DNA: TGTGCCAGCAGTGAACAAGGGACAGGTCGGGAGACCCAGTACTTC
CDR3: CASSEQGTGRETQYF

V: TRBV7-8
D: .
size: few
J: TRBJ2-7
DNA: TGTGCCAGCAGCGAAACAGGGTATCACGAGCAGTACTTC
CDR3: CASSETGYHEQYF

V: TRBV30
D: TRBD2
size: many
J: TRBJ2-1
DNA: TGTGCCTGGGAAGCGGGAGGGCCCTACAATGAGCAGTTCTTC
CDR3: CAWEAGGPYNEQFF

V: TRBV11-2
D: TRBD1
size: many
J: TRBJ1-4
DNA: TGTGCCAGCAGCCCCAGACAGGGAACTAATGAAAAACTGTTTTTT
CDR3: CASSPRQGTNEKLFF

V: TRBV12-3/TRBV12-4
D: TRBD2
size: .
J: TRBJ2-1
DNA: TGTGCCAGCAGCCCCTTCGCGGGAGTAAGTAATGAGCAGTTCTTC
CDR3: CASSPFAGVSNEQFF

V: TRBV5-1
D: TRBD2
size: many
J: TRBJ2-3
DNA: TGCGCCAGCAGCATCCGACTAGCGGGAGTGGCAGATACGCAGTATTTT
CDR3: CASSIRLAGVADTQYF

V: TRBV20-1
D: .
size: many
J: TRBJ1-1
DNA: TGCAGGTCAGACAGCCACACTGAAGCTTTCTTT
CDR3: CRSDSHTEAFF

V: TRBV5-1
D: TRBD1
size: many
J: TRBJ2-1
DNA: TGCGCCAGCAGTCCTAGGACAGGGCCACCCTACAATGAGCAGTTCTTC
CDR3: CASSPRTGPPYNEQFF

V: TRBV20-1
D: TRBD2
size: many
J: TRBJ2-5
DNA: TGCAGTGCGGATCTAGCGGCGGGTGAGACCCAGTACTTC
CDR3: CSADLAAGETQYF

V: TRBV13
D: .
size: many
J: TRBJ2-3
DNA: TGTGCCAGCAGCTTAGAAAGGGTCCCAGATACGCAGTATTTT
CDR3: CASSLERVPDTQYF

V: TRBV27
D: .
size: once
J: TRBJ1-1
DNA: TGTGCCAGCAGTCCTAGGGACGGGGCGAACACTGAAGCTTTCTTT
CDR3: CASSPRDGANTEAFF

V: TRBV15
D: .
size: many
J: TRBJ2-3
DNA: TGTGCCACCAGCAGAGGGGCAGGGGACCTTACAGATACGCAGTATTTT
CDR3: CATSRGAGDLTDTQYF

V: TRBV27
D: .
size: many
J: TRBJ2-5
DNA: TGTGCCAGCAGTTTATCAGGAGAAAGACAAGAGACCCAGTACTTC
CDR3: CASSLSGERQETQYF

V: TRBV24-1
D: .
size: .
J: TRBJ1-5
DNA: TGTGCCACCAGTGACTCAGGAAACAATCAGCCCCAGCATTTT
CDR3: CATSDSGNNQPQHF

V: TRBV18
D: TRBD1
size: many
J: TRBJ2-5
DNA: TGTGCCAGCTCACCAGCGGTACCGGGACAGCAAGAGACCCAGTACTTC
CDR3: CASSPAVPGQQETQYF

V: TRBV4-1
D: .
size: few
J: TRBJ2-7
DNA: TGCGCCAGCAGCCAAGATAGTCAGGAAATCGAGCAGTACTTC
CDR3: CASSQDSQEIEQYF

V: TRBV18
D: .
size: many
J: TRBJ2-7
DNA: TGTGCCAGCTCACCAGAGACAGGACTGGCCTACGAGCAGTACTTC
CDR3: CASSPETGLAYEQYF

V: TRBV12-3/TRBV12-4
D: TRBD2
size: many
J: TRBJ2-3
DNA: TGTGCCAGCACCCCTGCTACGGGACTAGTGCGAAATACGCAGTATTTT
CDR3: CASTPATGLVRNTQYF

V: TRBV28
D: .
size: many
J: TRBJ2-5
DNA: TGTGCCAGCAGTTTTCAAGCTCAAGAGACCCAGTACTTC
CDR3: CASSFQAQETQYF

V: TRBV11-2
D: .
size: many
J: TRBJ2-2
DNA: TGTGCCAGCAGCGTAGGGTACGGCGGGGAGCTGTTTTTT
CDR3: CASSVGYGGELFF

V: TRBV19
D: .
size: .
J: TRBJ2-1
DNA: TGTGCCACCGCCGGGGCGTTTTACAATGAGCAGTTCTTC
CDR3: CATAGAFYNEQFF

V: TRBV4-1
D: .
size: many
J: TRBJ1-2
DNA: TGCGCCAGCAGCCAAGATCCCCGGGGGCAAGACTATGGCTACACCTTC
CDR3: CASSQDPRGQDYGYTF

V: TRBV7-2
D: .
size: many
J: TRBJ2-1
DNA: TGTGCCAGCAGCTTAAGGCAGAACAATGAGCAGTTCTTC
CDR3: CASSLRQNNEQFF

V: TRBV3-1
D: .
size: many
J: TRBJ1-1
DNA: TGTGCCAGCAGCCAATACAGAAACACTGAAGCTTTCTTT
CDR3: CASSQYRNTEAFF

V: TRBV10-3
D: .
size: .
J: TRBJ2-7
DNA: TGTGCCATCAGTCCCCGGGCGGACTACGAGCAGTACTTC
CDR3: CAISPRADYEQYF

V: TRBV5-1
D: TRBD2
size: many
J: TRBJ2-7
DNA: TGCGCCAGCAGCGCCCGGACTAGCGGGCACTACGAGCAGTACTTC
CDR3: CASSARTSGHYEQYF

V: TRBV15
D: TRBD2
size: .
J: TRBJ2-7
DNA: TGTGCCACCAGCAGTTACGGGGGACTAGGAGACTACGAGCAGTACTTC
CDR3: CATSSYGGLGDYEQYF

V: TRBV30
D: TRBD1
size: many
J: TRBJ2-1
DNA: TGTGCCTGGAGAGAAACAGGGGGATCACACAATGAGCAGTTCTTC
CDR3: CAWRETGGSHNEQFF

V: TRBV5-1
D: .
size: few
J: TRBJ2-2
DNA: TGCGCCAGCAGCTTAATGGGCCCGGGCACCGGGGAGCTGTTTTTT
CDR3: CASSLMGPGTGELFF

V: TRBV7-8
D: TRBD2
size: many
J: TRBJ2-5
DNA: TGTGCCAGCAGCTTGGGTCGGGCTAGCGGGGACCAAGAGACCCAGTACTTC
CDR3: CASSLGRASGDQETQYF

V: TRBV5-1
D: TRBD1
size: .
J: TRBJ2-3
DNA: TGCGCCAGCAGCTCTCAGACAGGGGGGACAGATACGCAGTATTTT
CDR3: CASSSQTGGTDTQYF

V: TRBV28
D: .
size: many
J: TRBJ1-5
DNA: TGTGCCAGCAAGGGACGGGAGTGGACCTCACAGCCCCAGCATTTT
CDR3: CASKGREWTSQPQHF

V: TRBV2
D: .
size: many
J: TRBJ1-5
DNA: TGTGCCAGCAGTGAGGGGAGAGGATGGGACAATCAGCCCCAGCATTTT
CDR3: CASSEGRGWDNQPQHF

V: TRBV28
D: .
size: many
J: TRBJ2-3
DNA: TGTGCCAGCAGAGTGCAGGGTTACACAGATACGCAGTATTTT
CDR3: CASRVQGYTDTQYF

V: TRBV5-1
D: .
size: few
J: TRBJ2-3
DNA: TGCGCCAGCAGCCCCCAGGGATTTACAGATACGCAGTATTTT
CDR3: CASSPQGFTDTQYF

V: TRBV15
D: TRBD1
size: many
J: TRBJ2-5
DNA: TGTGCCACCAGCGGGGACAGGGGAAGCTCAGAGACCCAGTACTTC
CDR3: CATSGDRGSSETQYF

V: TRBV24-1
D: TRBD1
size: .
J: TRBJ2-6
DNA: TGTGCCACCAGTGATGGGACAGCGAGCTCTGGGGCCAACGTCCTGACTTTC
CDR3: CATSDGTASSGANVLTF

V: TRBV11-2
D: .
size: many
J: TRBJ2-5
DNA: TGTGCCAGCAGCTTACACTCAAGGTGGGAGACCCAGTACTTC
CDR3: CASSLHSRWETQYF

V: TRBV7-3
D: TRBD1
size: many
J: TRBJ2-5
DNA: TGTGCCAGCAGCCCGGGACAGGGAGAGAGAGAGACCCAGTACTTC
CDR3: CASSPGQGERETQYF

V: TRBV28
D: .
size: many
J: TRBJ1-4
DNA: TGTGCCAGCAGCCTGGGAGGATTATCAACTAATGAAAAACTGTTTTTT
CDR3: CASSLGGLSTNEKLFF

V: TRBV15
D: .
size: many
J: TRBJ1-2
DNA: TGTGCCACCAGCAGAGATTTAACAGGGTCGGGTGGCTACACCTTC
CDR3: CATSRDLTGSGGYTF

V: TRBV4-1
D: .
size: .
J: TRBJ2-5
DNA: TGCGCCAGCAGCCCGGGTCAGGGGATCTTCCAAGAGACCCAGTACTTC
CDR3: CASSPGQGIFQETQYF

V: TRBV19
D: .
size: .
J: TRBJ1-1
DNA: TGTGCCAGTAGTATGGGAGCGGGGAACACTGAAGCTTTCTTT
CDR3: CASSMGAGNTEAFF

V: TRBV28
D: .
size: many
J: TRBJ1-1
DNA: TGTGCCAGCAGCAGCCGGATGAGTGGGGCTTTCTTT
CDR3: CASSSRMSGAFF

V: TRBV27
D: TRBD1
size: .
J: TRBJ1-4
DNA: TGTGCCAGCAGTATACGCCCCGGGACAGTAATTGAAAAACTGTTTTTT
CDR3: CASSIRPGTVIEKLFF

V: TRBV28
D: .
size: .
J: TRBJ1-5
DNA: TGTGCCAGCAGTCGGGACGGATGGAGCAATCAGCCCCAGCATTTT
CDR3: CASSRDGWSNQPQHF

V: TRBV2
D: .
size: .
J: TRBJ2-3
DNA: TGTGCCAGCAAATCCGGGTCTAGCGCAGATACGCAGTATTTT
CDR3: CASKSGSSADTQYF

V: TRBV2
D: TRBD2
size: few
J: TRBJ2-3
DNA: TGTGCCAGCAGTGCCCGCCGCGTGACTAGCCCCACAGATACGCAGTATTTT
CDR3: CASSARRVTSPTDTQYF

V: TRBV7-9
D: .
size: .
J: TRBJ1-3
DNA: TGTGCCAGCAGCTTTCCCCCCGGAAACACCATATATTTT
CDR3: CASSFPPGNTIYF

V: TRBV10-3
D: .
size: few
J: TRBJ1-4
DNA: TGTGCCATCAGTGATGGGGCTACTAATGAAAAACTGTTTTTT
CDR3: CAISDGATNEKLFF

V: TRBV28
D: .
size: many
J: TRBJ2-7
DNA: TGTGCCAGCAGTCCCCTCCAGACAAACTACGAGCAGTACTTC
CDR3: CASSPLQTNYEQYF

V: TRBV7-9
D: .
size: many
J: TRBJ2-7
DNA: TGTGCCAGCAGTCATTTTGTGGGGGATGAATACGAGCAGTACTTC
CDR3: CASSHFVGDEYEQYF

V: TRBV6-1
D: .
size: .
J: TRBJ2-1
DNA: TGTGCCAGCAGTGAACGACAGGTTTACAATGAGCAGTTCTTC
CDR3: CASSERQVYNEQFF

V: TRBV10-3
D: .
size: .
J: TRBJ2-7
DNA: TGTGCCATCAGATATGGACTGGGGGTCGACGAGCAGTACTTC
CDR3: CAIRYGLGVDEQYF

V: TRBV15
D: TRBD2
size: .
J: TRBJ2-7
DNA: TGTGCCACCAGCAGAGAGGCTAGCGGGGGCTCCTACGAGCAGTACTTC
CDR3: CATSREASGGSYEQYF